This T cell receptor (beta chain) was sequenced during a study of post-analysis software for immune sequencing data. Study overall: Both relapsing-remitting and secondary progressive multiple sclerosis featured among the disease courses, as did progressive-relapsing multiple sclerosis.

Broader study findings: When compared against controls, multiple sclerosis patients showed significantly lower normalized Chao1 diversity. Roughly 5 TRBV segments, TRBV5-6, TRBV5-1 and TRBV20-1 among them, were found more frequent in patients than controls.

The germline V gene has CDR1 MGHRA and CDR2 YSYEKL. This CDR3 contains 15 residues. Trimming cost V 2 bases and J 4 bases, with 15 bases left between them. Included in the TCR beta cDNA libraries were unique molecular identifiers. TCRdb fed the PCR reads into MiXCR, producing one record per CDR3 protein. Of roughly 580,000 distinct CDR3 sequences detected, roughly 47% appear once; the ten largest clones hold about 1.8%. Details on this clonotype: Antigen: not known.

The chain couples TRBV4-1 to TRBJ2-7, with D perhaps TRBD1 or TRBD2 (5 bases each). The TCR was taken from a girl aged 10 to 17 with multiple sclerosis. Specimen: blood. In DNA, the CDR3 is TGCGCCAGCAGCCAAAGGTCCGGCGAGGGGTACGAGCAGTACTTC. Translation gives CASSQRSGEGYEQYF.